The present T cell receptor (beta chain) was sequenced within a study of CD8+CD57+ T cells in acquired aplastic anemia. About the research overall: Mean DNA quantity obtained from sorted CD4+ and CD8+ cells was 2.5 to 4 ug.

An expansion of CD8+CD57+ cells by flow cytometry had been shown in patients chosen for sequencing. All patients had severe acquired aplastic anemia. This CDR3 region has 13 residues. V gave up 11 bases and J gave up 8 bases; unmatched junction bases: 11. From germline, CDR1 is SGHVS and CDR2 FNYEAQ. In its sample, this clonotype was seen many times. Genomic DNA constituted the template upon which TCR beta VDJ and CDR3 profiling was performed. Each CDR3 protein is one row after TCRdb ran MiXCR on the reads. The data show roughly 150,000 distinct CDR3 sequences, around half seen once. Sequenced sample: sorted CD4+, CD8+, or CD8+CD57+ T cells (not recorded which) from PBMCs. This TCR came from a human donor with aplastic anemia. The chain couples TRBV7-6 to TRBJ1-4, with 7 bases matching TRBD1. Here the CDR3 DNA reads TGTGCCGCCGGGAGCAGGGGGAGAGAAAAACTGTTTTTT. Translated, it gives CAAGSRGREKLFF.